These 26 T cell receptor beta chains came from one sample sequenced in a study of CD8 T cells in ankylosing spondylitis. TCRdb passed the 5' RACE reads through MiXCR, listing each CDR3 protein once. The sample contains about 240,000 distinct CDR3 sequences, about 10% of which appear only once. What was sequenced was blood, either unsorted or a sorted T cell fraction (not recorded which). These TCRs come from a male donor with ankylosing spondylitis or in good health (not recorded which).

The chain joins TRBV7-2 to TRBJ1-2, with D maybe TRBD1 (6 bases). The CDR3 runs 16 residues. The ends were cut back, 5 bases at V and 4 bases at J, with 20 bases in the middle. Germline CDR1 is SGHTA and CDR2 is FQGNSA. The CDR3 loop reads CASSQDRPELGYGYTF. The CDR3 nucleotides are TGTGCCAGCAGCCAGGACAGACCAGAGCTTGGCTATGGCTACACCTTC.

The CDR3 loop is CSVVGRGAYNEQFF. The CDR3 DNA reads TGCAGCGTGGTCGGCAGGGGAGCCTACAATGAGCAGTTCTTC. This chain joins TRBV29-1 and TRBJ2-1; perhaps TRBD1 as D (6 bases). V shed 6 bases and J shed 2 bases, with 14 bases lying between them. Germline assignment: CDR1 SQVTM and CDR2 ANQGSEA. The CDR3 has 14 amino acids.

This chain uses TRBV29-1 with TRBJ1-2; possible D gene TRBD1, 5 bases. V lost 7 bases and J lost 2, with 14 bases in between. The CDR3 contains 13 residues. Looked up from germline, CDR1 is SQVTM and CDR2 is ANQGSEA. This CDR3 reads CSAKQVLNYGYTF. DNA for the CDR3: TGCAGCGCGAAACAGGTTCTCAACTATGGCTACACCTTC.

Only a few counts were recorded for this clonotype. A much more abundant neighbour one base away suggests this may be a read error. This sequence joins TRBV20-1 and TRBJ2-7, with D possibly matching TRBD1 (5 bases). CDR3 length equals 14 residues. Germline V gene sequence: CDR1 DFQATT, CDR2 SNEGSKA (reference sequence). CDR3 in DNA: TGCAGTGCTAGAGACTTCGACAGCAGCTACGCGCAGTACTTC. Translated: CSARDFDSSYAQYF.

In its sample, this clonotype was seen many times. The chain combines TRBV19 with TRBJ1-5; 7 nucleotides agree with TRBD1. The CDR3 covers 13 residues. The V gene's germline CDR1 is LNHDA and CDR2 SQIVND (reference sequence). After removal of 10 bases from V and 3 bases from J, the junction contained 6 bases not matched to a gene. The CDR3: CATRQGLNQPQHF. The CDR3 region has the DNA TGTGCCACAAGACAGGGCCTCAATCAGCCCCAGCATTTT.

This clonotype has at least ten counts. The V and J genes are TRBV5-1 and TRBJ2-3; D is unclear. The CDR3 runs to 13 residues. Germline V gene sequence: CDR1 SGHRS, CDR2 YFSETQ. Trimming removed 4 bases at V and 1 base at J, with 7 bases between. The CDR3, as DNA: TGCGCCAGCAGCGATCAGGGCACAGATACGCAGTATTTT. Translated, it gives CASSDQGTDTQYF.

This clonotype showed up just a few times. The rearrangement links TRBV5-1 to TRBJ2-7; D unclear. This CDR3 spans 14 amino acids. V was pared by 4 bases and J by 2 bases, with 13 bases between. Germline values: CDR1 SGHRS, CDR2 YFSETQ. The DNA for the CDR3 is TGCGCCAGCAGCCCCGACAACGGTCCCTACGAGCAGTACTTC. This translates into CASSPDNGPYEQYF.

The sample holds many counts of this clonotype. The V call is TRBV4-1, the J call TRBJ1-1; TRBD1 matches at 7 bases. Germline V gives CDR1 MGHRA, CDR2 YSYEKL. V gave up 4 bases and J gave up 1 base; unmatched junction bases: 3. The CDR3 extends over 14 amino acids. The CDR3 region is CASSRRTGNTEAFF. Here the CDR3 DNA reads TGCGCCAGCAGCCGCAGGACAGGGAACACTGAAGCTTTCTTT.

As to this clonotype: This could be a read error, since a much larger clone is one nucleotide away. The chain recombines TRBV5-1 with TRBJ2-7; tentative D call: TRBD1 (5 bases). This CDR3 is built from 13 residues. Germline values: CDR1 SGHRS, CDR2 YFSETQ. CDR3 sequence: CTSSIQGYYEQYF. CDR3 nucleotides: TGCACCAGCAGCATTCAGGGATACTACGAGCAGTACTTC. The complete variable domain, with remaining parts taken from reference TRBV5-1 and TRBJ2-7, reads KAGVTQTPRYLIKTRGQQVTLSCSPISGHRSVSWYQQTPGQGLQFLFEYFSETQRNKGNFPGRFSGRQFSNSRSEMNVSTLELGDSALYLCTSSIQGYYEQYFGPGTRLTVT.

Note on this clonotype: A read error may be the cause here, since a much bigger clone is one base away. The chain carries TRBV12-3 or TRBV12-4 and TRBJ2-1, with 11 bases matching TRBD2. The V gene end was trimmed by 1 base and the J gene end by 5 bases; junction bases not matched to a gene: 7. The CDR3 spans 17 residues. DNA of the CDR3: TGTGCCAGCAGTTTAGTGGCTAGCGGGGGGAGGAACAATGAGCAGTTCTTC. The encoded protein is CASSLVASGGRNNEQFF.

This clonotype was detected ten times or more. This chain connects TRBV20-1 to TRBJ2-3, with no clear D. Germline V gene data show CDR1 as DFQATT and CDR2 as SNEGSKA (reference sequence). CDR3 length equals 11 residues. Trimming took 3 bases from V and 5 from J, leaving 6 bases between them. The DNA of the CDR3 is TGCAGTGCTAGGGCCATAGATACGCAGTATTTT. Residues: CSARAIDTQYF.

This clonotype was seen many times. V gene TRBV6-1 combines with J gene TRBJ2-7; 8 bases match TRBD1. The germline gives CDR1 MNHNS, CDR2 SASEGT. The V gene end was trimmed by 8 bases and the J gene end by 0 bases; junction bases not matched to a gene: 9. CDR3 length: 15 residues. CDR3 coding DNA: TGTGCCAGCGTACCGGGACAGGCCCGCTCCTACGAGCAGTACTTC. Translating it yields CASVPGQARSYEQYF.

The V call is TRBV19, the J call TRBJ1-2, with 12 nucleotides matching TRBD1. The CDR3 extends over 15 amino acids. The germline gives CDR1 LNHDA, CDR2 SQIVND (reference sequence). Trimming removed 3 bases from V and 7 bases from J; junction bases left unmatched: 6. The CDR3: CASSIGDRGRGGYTF. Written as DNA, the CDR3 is TGTGCCAGTAGTATTGGGGACAGGGGGCGAGGTGGCTACACCTTC.

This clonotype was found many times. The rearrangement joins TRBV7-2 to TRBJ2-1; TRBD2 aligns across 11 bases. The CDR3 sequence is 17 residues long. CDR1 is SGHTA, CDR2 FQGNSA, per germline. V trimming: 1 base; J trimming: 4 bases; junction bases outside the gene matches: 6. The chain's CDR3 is CASSLGPLAGGYNEQFF. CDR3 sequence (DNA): TGTGCCAGCAGCTTAGGGCCCCTAGCGGGGGGATACAATGAGCAGTTCTTC. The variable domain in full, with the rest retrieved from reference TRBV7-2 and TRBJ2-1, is GAGVSQSPSNKVTEKGKDVELRCDPISGHTALYWYRQSLGQGLEFLIYFQGNSAPDKSGLPSDRFSAERTGGSVSTLTIQRTQQEDSAVYLCASSLGPLAGGYNEQFFGPGTRLTVL.

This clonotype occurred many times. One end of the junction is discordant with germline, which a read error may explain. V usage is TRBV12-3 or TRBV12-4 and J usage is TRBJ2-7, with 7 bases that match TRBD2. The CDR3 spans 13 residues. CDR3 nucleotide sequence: TGTGCCAGCAGGTTAGCGGGCGTATACGAGCAGTACTTC. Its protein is CASRLAGVYEQYF.

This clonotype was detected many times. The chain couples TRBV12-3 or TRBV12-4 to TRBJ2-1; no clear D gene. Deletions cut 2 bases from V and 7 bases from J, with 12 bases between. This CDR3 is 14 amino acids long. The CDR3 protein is CASSLLRVLNEQFF. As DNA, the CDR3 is TGTGCCAGCAGTTTACTAAGGGTTTTAAATGAGCAGTTCTTC.

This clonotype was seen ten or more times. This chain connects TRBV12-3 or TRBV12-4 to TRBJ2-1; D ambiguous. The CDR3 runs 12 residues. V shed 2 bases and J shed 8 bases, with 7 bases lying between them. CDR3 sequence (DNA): TGTGCCAGCAGTTTATTGTATTATGAGCAGTTCTTC. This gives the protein CASSLLYYEQFF.

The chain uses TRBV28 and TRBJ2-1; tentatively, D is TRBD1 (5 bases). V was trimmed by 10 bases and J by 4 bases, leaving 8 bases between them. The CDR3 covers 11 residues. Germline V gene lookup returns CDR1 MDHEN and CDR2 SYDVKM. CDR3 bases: TGTGCCATAACAGGTTACAATGAGCAGTTCTTC. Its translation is CAITGYNEQFF. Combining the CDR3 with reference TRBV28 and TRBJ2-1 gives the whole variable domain DVKVTQSSRYLVKRTGEKVFLECVQDMDHENMFWYRQDPGLGLRLIYFSYDVKMKEKGDIPEGYSVSREKKERFSLILESASTNQTSMYLCAITGYNEQFFGPGTRLTVL.

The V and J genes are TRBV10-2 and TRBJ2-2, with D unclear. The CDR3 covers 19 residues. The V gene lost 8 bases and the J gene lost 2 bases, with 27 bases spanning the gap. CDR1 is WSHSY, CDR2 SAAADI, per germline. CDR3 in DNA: TGCGCCAGCGTCGCCGGGTTCTTCCTCTCCGTCAGAAACACCGGGGAGCTGTTTTTT. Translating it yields CASVAGFFLSVRNTGELFF.

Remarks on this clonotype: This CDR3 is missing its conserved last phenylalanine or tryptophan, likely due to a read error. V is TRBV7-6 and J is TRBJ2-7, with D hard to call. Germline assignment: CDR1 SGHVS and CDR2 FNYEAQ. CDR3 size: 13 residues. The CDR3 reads CANSLWQAYEQYY. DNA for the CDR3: TGTGCCAACAGCTTATGGCAGGCCTACGAGCAGTACTAC.

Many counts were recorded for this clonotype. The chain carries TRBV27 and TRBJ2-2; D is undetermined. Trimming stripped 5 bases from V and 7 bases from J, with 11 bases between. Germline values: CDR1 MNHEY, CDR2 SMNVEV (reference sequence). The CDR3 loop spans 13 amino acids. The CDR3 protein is CASSLRWNGELFF. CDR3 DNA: TGTGCCAGCAGTCTTCGGTGGAACGGGGAGCTGTTTTTT.

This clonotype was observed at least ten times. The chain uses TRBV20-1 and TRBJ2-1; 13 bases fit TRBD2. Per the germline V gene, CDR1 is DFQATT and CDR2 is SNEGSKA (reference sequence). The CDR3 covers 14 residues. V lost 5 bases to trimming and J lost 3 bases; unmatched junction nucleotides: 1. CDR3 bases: TGCAGTGCTGGGACTAGCGGGATCTACAATGAGCAGTTCTTC. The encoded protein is CSAGTSGIYNEQFF.

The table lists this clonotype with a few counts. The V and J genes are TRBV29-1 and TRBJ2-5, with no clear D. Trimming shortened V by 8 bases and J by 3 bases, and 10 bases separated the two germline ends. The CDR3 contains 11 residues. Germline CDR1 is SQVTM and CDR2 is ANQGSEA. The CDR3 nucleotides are TGCAGCTTCAGGCCAAAAGAGACCCAGTACTTC. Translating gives CSFRPKETQYF.

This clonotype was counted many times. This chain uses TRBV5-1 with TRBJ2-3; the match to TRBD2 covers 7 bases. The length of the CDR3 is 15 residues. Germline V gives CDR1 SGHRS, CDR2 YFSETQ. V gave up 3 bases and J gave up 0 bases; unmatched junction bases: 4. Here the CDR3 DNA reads TGCGCCAGCAGCTCCTTGGGGGGGAGCACAGATACGCAGTATTTT. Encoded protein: CASSSLGGSTDTQYF.

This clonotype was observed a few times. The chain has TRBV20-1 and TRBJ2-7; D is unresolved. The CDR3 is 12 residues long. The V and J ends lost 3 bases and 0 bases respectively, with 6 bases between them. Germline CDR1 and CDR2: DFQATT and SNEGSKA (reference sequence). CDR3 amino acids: CSARSYSYEQYF. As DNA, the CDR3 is TGCAGTGCTAGGAGTTACTCCTACGAGCAGTACTTC.

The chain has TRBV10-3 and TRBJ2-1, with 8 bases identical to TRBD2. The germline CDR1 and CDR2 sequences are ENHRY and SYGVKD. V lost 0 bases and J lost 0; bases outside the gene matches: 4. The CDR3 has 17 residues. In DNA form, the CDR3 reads TGTGCCATCAGTGAGTCGATGGGACTAGACTCCTACAATGAGCAGTTCTTC. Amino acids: CAISESMGLDSYNEQFF.